Below, 3 T cell receptor beta chains from the same sample are listed, as sequenced in a study of CD8 T cells in ankylosing spondylitis. Findings and caveats of the study: A TCR beta motif of eight highly homologous variants appeared characteristic of ankylosing spondylitis blood.

Their specific antigens are unknown. MiXCR, run by TCRdb on the 5' RACE reads, gives a single entry per CDR3 protein. The data hold fewer than 550,000 distinct CDR3 sequences, with about 5.2% observed a single time. The sample consisted of blood, either unsorted or a sorted T cell fraction (not recorded which). The receptors come from a male donor with ankylosing spondylitis.

This clonotype was counted at least ten times. The chain recombines TRBV7-9 with TRBJ1-2; D not resolved. The germline V gene has CDR1 SEHNR and CDR2 FQNEAQ (reference sequence). Trimming pared 2 bases from V and 7 bases from J, leaving 11 bases between. CDR3 size: 13 residues. The CDR3 nucleotides read TGTGCCAGCAGCTTATTGATCGCGGCTGGCTACACCTTC. Residues: CASSLLIAAGYTF.

There are many counts of this clonotype. V and J are TRBV4-3 and TRBJ1-2; D gene unclear. The ends were cut back, 2 bases at V and 8 bases at J, with 15 bases in the middle. In germline, CDR1 is LGHNA, CDR2 YSLEER. CDR3 length: 14 amino acids. This chain's CDR3 is CASSQQGPGVGYTF. CDR3 DNA sequence: TGCGCCAGCAGCCAACAAGGACCAGGTGTCGGCTACACCTTC.

This clonotype was counted at least ten times. This chain joins TRBV7-9 and TRBJ1-1; D gene ambiguous. Germline V gives CDR1 SEHNR, CDR2 FQNEAQ (reference sequence). The CDR3 is 12 amino acids. Trimming took 3 bases from V and 4 from J, leaving 6 bases between them. The CDR3 loop is CASSFGLTEAFF. In DNA form, the CDR3 reads TGTGCCAGCAGCTTCGGGCTCACTGAAGCTTTCTTT. The variable domain in full, with the rest retrieved from reference TRBV7-9 and TRBJ1-1, is DTGVSQNPRHKITKRGQNVTFRCDPISEHNRLYWYRQTLGQGPEFLTYFQNEAQLEKSRLLSDRFSAERPKGSFSTLEIQRTEQGDSAMYLCASSFGLTEAFFGQGTRLTVV.